Listed here is a single TCR beta chain. Its antigen is currently unknown. Generated by immunoSEQ multiplex PCR, the TCRdb table keeps only in-frame clones and is missing some. The table shows approximately 500,000 clones, with around 73% occurring only once. Germline CDR1 MDHEN, CDR2 SYDVKM. The CDR3 length is 13 residues. V was pared by 2 bases and J by 8 bases, with 10 bases between. The entry originates in a study of shared clonotypes between healthy human individuals. The study's findings and limits: Limitation of the genetic and exposure-history diversity represented came from the few donors.

This receptor was identified in a woman aged 40 to 50 in good health. Some clones in this sample may be carry-over from other donors' samples. The sequenced sample consisted of PBMCs. The chain uses TRBV28 and TRBJ2-1, with D uncertain. CDR3 bases: TGTGCCAGCAGTTTAATAGTGTTCCATGAGCAGTTCTTC. Protein product: CASSLIVFHEQFF. Looking up the rest from reference TRBV28 and TRBJ2-1 gives the full variable domain: DVKVTQSSRYLVKRTGEKVFLECVQDMDHENMFWYRQDPGLGLRLIYFSYDVKMKEKGDIPEGYSVSREKKERFSLILESASTNQTSMYLCASSLIVFHEQFFGPGTRLTVL.